This record concerns one TCR beta chain sequence. Its antigen is unknown. This record comes from a study of Graves' ophthalmopathy and Graves' hyperthyroidism. Amplifying from RNA transcripts, the study obtained TCR beta CDR3 regions. The first-round RT-PCR employed HTBI primers together with the Qiagen OneStep RT-PCR kit. A multiplex PCR was then performed as the second round. TCRdb ran MiXCR on the multiplex PCR reads and lists one entry per CDR3 protein. The sample has about 400,000 distinct CDR3 sequences, approximately 20% seen once. Study outcomes and limitations: Ophthalmopathy progression was predicted by the model at roughly 69% sensitivity and about 74% specificity. Distinction of ophthalmopathy from stable hyperthyroidism by a 13-signature model reached about 87% sensitivity and 81.08% specificity.

Trimming stripped 5 bases from V and 1 base from J, with 11 bases between. The CDR3 has 15 residues. The germline V gene encodes CDR1 SGHTA and CDR2 FQGNSA. This TCR was recovered from a woman aged 18-29 years with Graves' ophthalmopathy. The chain couples TRBV7-2 to TRBJ2-2; the D gene is possibly TRBD2 (6 bases). Material: peripheral blood. The CDR3 DNA reads as TGTGCCAGCAGCATGGGACTCTGGAACACCGGGGAGCTGTTTTTT. Translation gives CASSMGLWNTGELFF.